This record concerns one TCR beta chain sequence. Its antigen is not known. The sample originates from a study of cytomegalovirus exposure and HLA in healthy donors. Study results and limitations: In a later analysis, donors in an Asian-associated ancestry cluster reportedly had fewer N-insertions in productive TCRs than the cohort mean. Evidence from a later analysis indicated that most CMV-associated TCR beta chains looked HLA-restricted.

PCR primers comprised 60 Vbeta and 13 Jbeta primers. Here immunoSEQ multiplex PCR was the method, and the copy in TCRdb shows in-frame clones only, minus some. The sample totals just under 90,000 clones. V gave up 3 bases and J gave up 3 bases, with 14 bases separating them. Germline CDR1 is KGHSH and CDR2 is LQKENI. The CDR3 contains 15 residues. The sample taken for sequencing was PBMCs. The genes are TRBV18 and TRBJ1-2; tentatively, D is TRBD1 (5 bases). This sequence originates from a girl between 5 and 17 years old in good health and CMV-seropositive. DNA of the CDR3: TGTGCCAGCTCACCGGGCGCAGGGCTTGACTATGGCTACACCTTC. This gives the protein CASSPGAGLDYGYTF.